The 28 T cell receptor beta chains reported below all come from one sample, sequenced in a study of blood T cell repertoires in COVID-19. Profiling relied on immunoSEQ multiplex PCR, and the TCRdb table lists in-frame clones only, not all of them. The sample holds 300,000 to 400,000 clones, about 87% seen once. Specimen: PBMCs or T cells enriched from blood (not recorded which). The receptors were sampled from a young man who had recovered from COVID-19.

This chain connects TRBV3-1 (or the pseudogene TRBV3-2) to TRBJ1-2; TRBD1 agrees at 10 bases. V shed 4 bases and J 4 bases; nucleotides not matched to a gene: 3. The CDR3 is made up of 14 amino acids. From germline, CDR1 is LGHDT and CDR2 YNNKEL (reference sequence). The CDR3 coding sequence is TGTGCCAGCAGCCGGGGACAGGGGAGCTATGGCTACACCTTC. This codes for CASSRGQGSYGYTF.

The chain combines TRBV7-9 with TRBJ1-2; D remains unclear. V lost 3 bases and J 8 bases, leaving 16 bases between the germline ends. CDR1 SEHNR and CDR2 FQNEAQ come from the germline V gene (reference sequence). The CDR3 spans 14 residues. CDR3 loop: CASSFSVQNQGYTF. The CDR3 coding sequence is TGTGCCAGCAGCTTTTCAGTTCAGAACCAGGGCTACACCTTC.

This chain uses TRBV14 with TRBJ1-3; 9 nucleotides line up with TRBD1. The CDR3 spans 18 residues. V lost 3 bases, J lost 0 bases, and 9 bases stayed unmatched. CDR1 and CDR2 (germline): SGHDN, FVKESK. The CDR3 DNA sequence: TGTGCCAGCAGCCACCTTACCGGGACAGGGATCTCTGGAAACACCATATATTTT. Translating gives CASSHLTGTGISGNTIYF.

The chain carries TRBV5-1 and TRBJ2-1; 10 bases map to TRBD2. Germline assignment: CDR1 SGHRS and CDR2 YFSETQ. CDR3 length: 16 amino acids. The V and J ends lost 4 bases and 1 base, in that order; junction bases with no gene match: 5. The CDR3 nucleotides read TGCGCCAGCAGCGTCTCTAGCGGGGGATCCTACAATGAGCAGTTCTTC. It translates to CASSVSSGGSYNEQFF. Drawing the rest from reference TRBV5-1 and TRBJ2-1, the complete variable domain is KAGVTQTPRYLIKTRGQQVTLSCSPISGHRSVSWYQQTPGQGLQFLFEYFSETQRNKGNFPGRFSGRQFSNSRSEMNVSTLELGDSALYLCASSVSSGGSYNEQFFGPGTRLTVL.

This sequence joins TRBV7-8 and TRBJ2-2; 10 nucleotides align to TRBD1. V was clipped by 0 bases and J by 4 bases; unmatched bases: 2. Per the germline V gene, CDR1 is SGHVS and CDR2 is FQNEAQ. This CDR3 has 16 amino acids. The CDR3 coding sequence is TGTGCCAGCAGCTTAGCTGACAGGGGGCTCACCGGGGAGCTGTTTTTT. Amino acids: CASSLADRGLTGELFF.

V gene TRBV19 combines with J gene TRBJ2-4, with D possibly being TRBD2 (5 bases). Trimming took off 3 bases at V and 8 bases at J, with 14 bases between the two ends. Germline loops: CDR1 LNHDA, CDR2 SQIVND (reference sequence). This CDR3 contains 14 residues. In DNA form, the CDR3 reads TGTGCCAGTAGTATGGGCTCGCACGGGGACATTCAGTACTTC. Translating it yields CASSMGSHGDIQYF.

The CDR3 DNA follows: TGTGCCAGCAACCAGGGACAGGCAAACTATGGCTACACCTTC. It encodes CASNQGQANYGYTF. V and J are TRBV9 and TRBJ1-2; 8 nucleotides match TRBD1. In germline, CDR1 is SGDLS, CDR2 YYNGEE. V gave up 6 bases and J gave up 2 bases; unmatched junction bases: 6. CDR3 length equals 14 residues.

The chain has TRBV7-8 and TRBJ2-7; D might be TRBD1 (6 bases). Germline assignment: CDR1 SGHVS and CDR2 FQNEAQ. The germline V and J ends were trimmed by 5 bases and 9 bases, with 11 bases remaining between them. CDR3 length: 11 amino acids. The CDR3, as DNA: TGTGCCAGCAGCACACAGGGCTCGCAGTACTTC. The encoded protein is CASSTQGSQYF.

In nucleotides, the CDR3 is TGTGCCAGCAGCTCGGACAGGCGATCCTACGAGCAGTACTTC. Protein sequence: CASSSDRRSYEQYF. The chain joins TRBV7-9 to TRBJ2-7, with 7 bases lining up with TRBD1. Looked up from germline, CDR1 is SEHNR and CDR2 is FQNEAQ (reference sequence). After removal of 4 bases from V and 1 base from J, the junction contained 4 bases not matched to a gene. The CDR3 length is 14 residues.

The rearrangement joins TRBV12-3 or TRBV12-4 to TRBJ2-1; TRBD2 might be the D (6 bases). Trimming stripped 5 bases from V and 4 bases from J, with 9 bases between. The CDR3 runs 13 residues. DNA of the CDR3: TGTGCCAGCAGTCACGGACTATACAATGAGCAGTTCTTC. Residues: CASSHGLYNEQFF.

The J gene is TRBJ1-1, the V gene TRBV18, with 7 positions matching TRBD1. The CDR3 is 16 residues long. CDR1 is KGHSH and CDR2 is LQKENI in the germline V gene. V lost 2 bases to trimming and J lost 5 bases; unmatched junction nucleotides: 11. For the CDR3, the DNA is TGTGCCAGCTCACCATCGCGACAGGGAAGCGGGACTGAAGCTTTCTTT. Protein sequence: CASSPSRQGSGTEAFF.

This chain links TRBV28 with TRBJ1-6; no definite D call. The CDR3 length is 13 residues. V lost 6 bases and J 7 bases, leaving 10 bases between the germline ends. Germline CDR1 and CDR2: MDHEN and SYDVKM. For the CDR3, the DNA is TGTGCCAGCAGGAGGCCTGGCAATTCACCCCTCCACTTT. Translation gives CASRRPGNSPLHF.

The rearrangement joins TRBV28 to TRBJ1-5; 10 positions agree with TRBD1. Germline V gene data show CDR1 as MDHEN and CDR2 as SYDVKM. The CDR3 sequence is 16 residues long. V was pared by 6 bases and J by 2 bases, with 7 bases of the junction left unmatched. CDR3 sequence reads: CASSYWTGGGNQPQHF. DNA of the CDR3: TGTGCCAGCAGCTATTGGACAGGGGGGGGCAATCAGCCCCAGCATTTT.

The chain has TRBV2 and TRBJ1-5, with 10 bases that match TRBD1. V shed 6 bases, J shed 6 bases, and the junction held 8 bases outside the gene matches. The CDR3 consists of 15 residues. Germline lookup yields CDR1 SNHLY and CDR2 FYNNEI. CDR3 sequence reads: CASSVDRGQAQPQHF. The CDR3 region has the DNA TGTGCCAGCAGCGTTGACAGGGGGCAAGCTCAGCCCCAGCATTTT. Full variable domain (remainder filled in from reference TRBV2 and TRBJ1-5): EPEVTQTPSHQVTQMGQEVILRCVPISNHLYFYWYRQILGQKVEFLVSFYNNEISEKSEIFDDQFSVERPDGSNFTLKIRSTKLEDSAMYFCASSVDRGQAQPQHFGDGTRLSIL.

This chain joins TRBV27 and TRBJ1-5; possibly TRBD1 for D (5 bases). V lost 5 bases and J lost 5, with 19 bases in between. Germline V gives CDR1 MNHEY, CDR2 SMNVEV (reference sequence). The CDR3 has 16 residues. CDR3 bases: TGTGCCAGCAGTATGCTATCAAGGGGACTCGATCAGCCCCAGCATTTT. Its protein product is CASSMLSRGLDQPQHF.

The CDR3 here is CASSLGGVGVEKLFF. In DNA, the CDR3 is TGTGCCAGCAGCCTAGGCGGGGTCGGTGTTGAAAAACTGTTTTTT. The rearrangement links TRBV3-1 (or the pseudogene TRBV3-2) to TRBJ1-4; no clear D gene. This CDR3 has 15 amino acids. Germline lookup yields CDR1 LGHDT and CDR2 YNNKEL (reference sequence). V lost 4 bases and J lost 7, with 16 bases in between.

CDR3 region: CASSLEPAGTGKTGELFF. Written as DNA, the CDR3 is TGTGCCAGCAGCTTAGAGCCAGCCGGGACAGGGAAGACCGGGGAGCTGTTTTTT. The chain recombines TRBV7-9 with TRBJ2-2; 9 bases are a match to TRBD1. Germline CDR1 is SEHNR and CDR2 is FQNEAQ (reference sequence). CDR3 length: 18 residues. Germline trimming cut 1 base from V and 5 bases from J; bases unmatched to any gene: 11. The complete variable domain, with remaining parts taken from reference TRBV7-9 and TRBJ2-2, reads DTGVSQNPRHKITKRGQNVTFRCDPISEHNRLYWYRQTLGQGPEFLTYFQNEAQLEKSRLLSDRFSAERPKGSFSTLEIQRTEQGDSAMYLCASSLEPAGTGKTGELFFGEGSRLTVL.

V usage is TRBV5-1 and J usage is TRBJ2-2; D is perhaps TRBD1 (5 bases). V shed 4 bases and J shed 1 base, with 11 bases lying between them. CDR3 length: 15 residues. Germline V gene data show CDR1 as SGHRS and CDR2 as YFSETQ. The CDR3 here is CASSATGQNTGELFF. CDR3 DNA sequence: TGCGCCAGCAGCGCAACAGGACAGAACACCGGGGAGCTGTTTTTT. The variable domain in full, with the rest retrieved from reference TRBV5-1 and TRBJ2-2, is KAGVTQTPRYLIKTRGQQVTLSCSPISGHRSVSWYQQTPGQGLQFLFEYFSETQRNKGNFPGRFSGRQFSNSRSEMNVSTLELGDSALYLCASSATGQNTGELFFGEGSRLTVL.

This chain joins TRBV5-1 and TRBJ1-2; 12 bases match TRBD1. The germline V gene has CDR1 SGHRS and CDR2 YFSETQ. V shed 4 bases and J 1 base; nucleotides not matched to a gene: 8. This CDR3 is built from 17 residues. The CDR3 spells CASSGTGTGGFNYGYTF. The CDR3, as DNA: TGCGCCAGCAGCGGAACCGGGACAGGGGGCTTTAACTATGGCTACACCTTC.

The chain couples TRBV7-9 to TRBJ1-1; D unclear. Trimming removed 6 bases from V and 1 base from J, with 9 bases in between. The CDR3 extends over 13 amino acids. The germline V gene encodes CDR1 SEHNR and CDR2 FQNEAQ (reference sequence). In DNA, the CDR3 is TGTGCCAGCAGACCGAGAGGGAACACTGAAGCTTTCTTT. This sequence encodes CASRPRGNTEAFF.

The rearrangement joins TRBV4-1 to TRBJ1-5; 9 bases are a match to TRBD1. The CDR3 length is 15 residues. Losses at the gene ends were 4 bases for V and 3 bases for J; bases not matched to a gene: 4. The germline CDR1 and CDR2 sequences are MGHRA and YSYEKL. CDR3: CASSLRTGDNQPQHF. The CDR3 DNA is TGCGCCAGCAGCCTGAGGACAGGGGACAATCAGCCCCAGCATTTT.

The J gene is TRBJ1-2, the V gene TRBV6-1; 9 bases align to TRBD1. The CDR3 spans 15 residues. Per germline, CDR1 MNHNS and CDR2 SASEGT. J gave up 7 bases and V 3 bases, and 9 bases lay outside the gene matches. The CDR3 DNA reads as TGTGCCAGCAGTGAGGGACAGGGCCTCGGCTCTGGCTACACCTTC. It is translated as CASSEGQGLGSGYTF.

This sequence joins TRBV18 and TRBJ2-5, with D possibly TRBD1 on 5 matching bases. The CDR3 totals 13 residues. The germline CDR1 and CDR2 sequences are KGHSH and LQKENI. V was pared by 3 bases and J by 6 bases, with 11 bases between. The CDR3 nucleotides are TGTGCCAGCTCACCTTCAGGGATGAAGACCCAGTACTTC. It codes for CASSPSGMKTQYF.

The chain recombines TRBV7-6 with TRBJ1-1; D is unresolved. From germline, CDR1 is SGHVS and CDR2 FNYEAQ. The CDR3 totals 16 residues. V was trimmed by 0 bases and J by 3 bases, leaving 14 bases between them. CDR3 nucleotides: TGTGCCAGCAGCTTAGCGATGAGGTATGGCGACACTGAAGCTTTCTTT. Its protein product is CASSLAMRYGDTEAFF.

The chain has TRBV5-1 and TRBJ1-2, with a tentative D call TRBD1 (5 bases). The CDR3 has 15 amino acids. Germline assignment: CDR1 SGHRS and CDR2 YFSETQ. V dropped 2 bases and J dropped 8 bases, with 19 bases sitting between them. CDR3 DNA sequence: TGCGCCAGCAGCTTAGGGATGTCTGGGGCTGGCGGCTACACCTTC. Its protein is CASSLGMSGAGGYTF.

The chain has TRBV19 and TRBJ1-5, with a possible D match to TRBD1 (6 bases). From germline, CDR1 is LNHDA and CDR2 SQIVND (reference sequence). The CDR3 has 15 amino acids. V was pared by 5 bases and J by 1 base, with 12 bases between. The CDR3 bases are TGTGCCAGTAGTGTCGGGACATTAAGCAATCAGCCCCAGCATTTT. It codes for CASSVGTLSNQPQHF.

The chain recombines TRBV11-2 with TRBJ1-1; 10 bases map to TRBD1. Trimming at V came to 5 bases and at J to 1 base, leaving 7 bases not matched to a gene. The CDR3 is 16 amino acids. Germline V gives CDR1 SGHAT, CDR2 FQNNGV. Here the CDR3 DNA reads TGTGCCAGCAGCCGCGACAGGGGGCTGGGGAACACTGAAGCTTTCTTT. Residues: CASSRDRGLGNTEAFF.

The chain has TRBV5-1 and TRBJ2-7, with D perhaps TRBD2 (8 bases). From germline, CDR1 is SGHRS and CDR2 YFSETQ. Deletions cut 4 bases from V and 7 bases from J, with 18 bases between. The CDR3 consists of 14 residues. Here the CDR3 reads CASSRDSGGEEQYF. CDR3 nucleotide sequence: TGCGCCAGCAGCCGGGACAGCGGGGGAGAAGAGCAGTACTTC. Together with reference TRBV5-1 and TRBJ2-7, the CDR3 gives the full variable domain: KAGVTQTPRYLIKTRGQQVTLSCSPISGHRSVSWYQQTPGQGLQFLFEYFSETQRNKGNFPGRFSGRQFSNSRSEMNVSTLELGDSALYLCASSRDSGGEEQYFGPGTRLTVT.